Listed below are T cell receptor beta chains from one sample, sequenced in a study of regulatory T cells in long-lasting Graves disease. One entry per CDR3 protein results from TCRdb running MiXCR on the multiplex PCR reads. The sample holds under 250,000 distinct CDR3 sequences, over 20% seen once. This specimen consisted of peripheral blood mononuclear cells (PBMCs), obtained at new diagnosis, from a patient treated with antithyroid drugs. The receptors stem from a female donor with Graves disease. CDR3s include the opening cysteine and the closing phenylalanine or tryptophan. A D gene is named only where the DNA matches it firmly. Only part of the rows carry a size: once, few, many, or a class if the clone is expanded.

j_call v_call clone_size d_call cdr3_nt cdr3_aa
TRBJ2-7 TRBV6-1 many TRBD1 TGTGCCAGCAGGACAGGGAGCTACGAGCAGTACTTC CASRTGSYEQYF
TRBJ1-5 TRBV10-3 many TRBD1 TGTGCCATCAGTGAATATTCGATAGGACAGGGGGGCCAGCCCCAGCATTTT CAISEYSIGQGGQPQHF
TRBJ1-6 TRBV20-1 many . TGCAGTGCTATTTTGGGCCATAATAATTCACCCCTCCACTTT CSAILGHNNSPLHF
TRBJ1-1 TRBV6-1 many . TGTGCCAGCAAGGCGGGGGGGGGCACTGAAGCTTTCTTT CASKAGGGTEAFF
TRBJ2-6 TRBV7-3 . TRBD1 TGTGCCAGCAGCACAACAGGGGGCGCCCCTGGGGCCAACGTCCTGACTTTC CASSTTGGAPGANVLTF
TRBJ2-3 TRBV29-1 . . TGCAGCGTTGCACGGGACGGAACCACAGATACGCAGTATTTT CSVARDGTTDTQYF
TRBJ2-7 TRBV5-5 many TRBD2 TGTGCCAGCAGCTTGGGAGCGGGGAGCTCCTACGAGCAGTACTTC CASSLGAGSSYEQYF
TRBJ2-7 TRBV28 many TRBD1 TGTGCCAGCAGTACAAACAGGGGGTGGGACGAGCAGTACTTC CASSTNRGWDEQYF
TRBJ2-7 TRBV2 . TRBD2 TGTGCCAGCAGTGTACGGGGGGAAGAGCAGTACTTC CASSVRGEEQYF
TRBJ1-5 TRBV6-2/TRBV6-3 many TRBD1 TGTGCCAGCAGTTACCAACGCGGCCGGGACAGCCATAGCAATCAGCCCCAGCATTTT CASSYQRGRDSHSNQPQHF
TRBJ1-2 TRBV7-9 . . TGTGACAGCAGCAGAATGTATGGTCCGGGGGCCGACTACACCTTC CDSSRMYGPGADYTF
TRBJ2-1 TRBV7-2 many TRBD2 TGTGCCAGCAGCTTCGGACTAGGGCAGTTCTTC CASSFGLGQFF
TRBJ2-1 TRBV9 many . TGTGCCAGCAGCGTAGGGGCAACCAATGAGCAGTTCTTC CASSVGATNEQFF
TRBJ2-7 TRBV19 few . TGTGCCAGTAGTATAGTAAAGGGGAACTCCTACGAGCAGTACTTC CASSIVKGNSYEQYF
TRBJ1-5 TRBV25-1 . . TGTGCCAGCGTCGGCCTAGGATCGGATCAGCCCCAGCATTTT CASVGLGSDQPQHF
TRBJ2-5 TRBV24-1 many . TGTGCCACCAGTGATCCTGGGGCAGGGAGGCAAGAGACCCAGTACTTC CATSDPGAGRQETQYF
TRBJ1-1 TRBV29-1 many . TGCAGCGTTGGGGGCGAAGTGAGGGCTGAAGCTTTCTTT CSVGGEVRAEAFF
TRBJ2-7 TRBV7-7 . TRBD2 TGTGCCAGCAGCTTAATCCCCGGGAGGTACGAGCAGTACTTC CASSLIPGRYEQYF
TRBJ1-6 TRBV12-3/TRBV12-4 many . TGTGCCAGCACCCTGTCAGGTTCACCCCTCCACTTT CASTLSGSPLHF
TRBJ1-4 TRBV5-5 many . TGTGCCAGCAGCTTGGGACAGCTCGGGGAAAAACTGTTTTTT CASSLGQLGEKLFF
TRBJ2-7 TRBV14 many . TGTGCCAGCAGCCAAGATAGGAGACAACCCTACGAGCAGTACTTC CASSQDRRQPYEQYF